This is a list of T cell receptor beta chains from one sample in a study of technical replicates of blood from a few donors. Measured with immunoSEQ multiplex PCR; TCRdb has only the in-frame clones, and not every one. The table lists about 75,000 clones, approximately 96% of them singletons. The sequenced material came from T cells isolated from PBMCs. The receptors come from a human donor in good health. Both conserved end residues are part of each CDR3. Each record gives: V gene, clone size, J gene, D gene, CDR3 protein, CDR3 DNA. A D gene is named only where the DNA matches it firmly. A clone size is listed for some rows: how often the clone was seen (once, few, many), or a class if it is expanded.

TRBV18,NA,TRBJ2-2,NA,CASSLVIVAGELFF,TGTGCCAGCTCACTAGTTATAGTCGCCGGGGAGCTGTTTTTT
TRBV6-6,NA,TRBJ2-3,TRBD1,CASSLQGGRTDTQYF,TGTGCCAGCAGTCTACAGGGGGGACGCACAGATACGCAGTATTTT
TRBV28,NA,TRBJ2-1,TRBD1,CASISRDRGYNEQFF,TGTGCCAGCATAAGCCGGGACAGGGGATACAATGAGCAGTTCTTC
TRBV7-3,NA,TRBJ2-1,NA,CASSPHGGVYNEQFF,TGTGCCAGCAGCCCGCATGGAGGGGTCTACAATGAGCAGTTCTTC
TRBV2,NA,TRBJ2-7,NA,CASRRTANSYEQYF,TGTGCCAGCAGACGGACAGCTAACTCCTACGAGCAGTACTTC
TRBV14,NA,TRBJ2-1,TRBD1,CASSQRFEQGIGDNEQFF,TGTGCCAGCAGCCAAAGGTTCGAACAGGGGATTGGGGACAATGAGCAGTTCTTC
TRBV28,NA,TRBJ2-3,TRBD2,CASKRTSGYTDTQYF,TGTGCCAGCAAAAGGACTAGCGGCTACACAGATACGCAGTATTTT
TRBV7-2,NA,TRBJ2-3,TRBD2,CASSPSGRARDTQYF,TGTGCCAGCAGCCCCAGCGGGAGGGCCAGAGATACGCAGTATTTT
TRBV27,NA,TRBJ2-7,TRBD2,CASSRGGSYEQYF,TGTGCCAGCAGTCGGGGGGGTAGCTACGAGCAGTACTTC
TRBV7-8,NA,TRBJ2-1,NA,CASRKRAYNEQFF,TGTGCCAGCAGGAAGCGGGCCTACAATGAGCAGTTCTTC
TRBV27,NA,TRBJ2-1,NA,CARGGGTYQGIFNEQFF,TGTGCCAGAGGGGGGGGGACCTACCAGGGTATTTTCAATGAGCAGTTCTTC
TRBV6-1,NA,TRBJ2-2,TRBD1,CASSETSGGHGELFF,TGTGCCAGCAGTGAAACCTCAGGGGGCCACGGGGAGCTGTTTTTT
TRBV7-7,NA,TRBJ2-7,NA,CASSLAPRDFTYEQYF,TGTGCTAGCAGCCTAGCCCCCCGGGACTTTACCTACGAGCAGTACTTC
TRBV28,NA,TRBJ2-3,NA,CASSLYGDTDTQYF,TGTGCCAGCAGTTTATACGGGGACACAGATACGCAGTATTTT
TRBV27,NA,TRBJ2-1,NA,CASSPGRGNEQFF,TGTGCCAGCTCTCCCGGGAGAGGGAATGAGCAGTTCTTC
TRBV14,NA,TRBJ2-2,NA,CASSHQLANTGELFF,TGTGCCAGCAGCCACCAACTAGCGAACACCGGGGAGCTGTTTTTT
TRBV7-3,NA,TRBJ2-3,NA,CASSLSLGDADTQYF,TGTGCCAGCAGCTTAAGCTTGGGAGATGCAGATACGCAGTATTTT
TRBV30,NA,TRBJ1-2,NA,CAWSELDYGYTF,TGTGCCTGGAGTGAGTTAGACTATGGCTACACCTTC
TRBV9,NA,TRBJ2-3,NA,CASSVSLRERQDTQYF,TGTGCCAGCAGCGTCTCCCTACGGGAGCGTCAAGATACGCAGTATTTT
TRBV29-1,NA,TRBJ1-2,TRBD1,CSVGTDTYGYTF,TGCAGCGTGGGGACAGACACGTATGGCTACACCTTC
TRBV4-3,once,TRBJ2-7,TRBD2,CASSQDRTSGRLEQYF,TGCGCCAGCAGCCAAGATCGGACTAGCGGGAGGCTCGAGCAGTACTTC
TRBV5-1,NA,TRBJ2-5,NA,CASSLTGSLGTQYF,TGCGCCAGCAGCTTGACCGGGAGCCTAGGGACCCAGTACTTC
TRBV29-1,NA,TRBJ2-7,NA,CSARQEYEQYF,TGCAGCGCAAGACAGGAGTACGAGCAGTACTTC
TRBV19,NA,TRBJ1-4,TRBD1,CASRGQDNEKLFF,TGTGCCAGTAGAGGACAGGATAATGAAAAACTGTTTTTT
TRBV5-1,NA,TRBJ2-7,NA,CASSLGVASYEQYF,TGCGCCAGCAGCTTGGGGGTAGCCAGTTACGAGCAGTACTTC
TRBV6-1,once,TRBJ1-1,NA,CASSPLVGVNTEAFF,TGTGCCAGCAGTCCCCTGGTCGGAGTGAACACTGAAGCTTTCTTT
TRBV5-4,NA,TRBJ2-3,TRBD2,CASSSGLAGTTDTQYF,TGTGCCAGCAGCTCGGGACTAGCGGGAACCACAGATACGCAGTATTTT
TRBV29-1,NA,TRBJ2-7,NA,CSVARGFEQYF,TGCAGCGTTGCAAGAGGGTTCGAGCAGTACTTC
TRBV5-6,NA,TRBJ1-2,TRBD1,CASSLQGNYGYTF,TGTGCCAGCAGCTTACAGGGGAACTATGGCTACACCTTC
TRBV5-6,NA,TRBJ2-1,TRBD2,CASSHKTSGRNEQFF,TGTGCCAGCAGCCACAAGACTAGCGGGAGGAATGAGCAGTTCTTC
TRBV5-1,NA,TRBJ1-3,NA,CASHLGVQGNTIYF,TGCGCCAGCCACCTCGGGGTGCAAGGAAACACCATATATTTT
TRBV10-3,NA,TRBJ1-1,NA,CAISESGGVPEAFF,TGTGCCATCAGTGAGTCGGGGGGGGTCCCTGAAGCTTTCTTT
TRBV6-5,NA,TRBJ2-2,TRBD1,CASRAGGTGELFF,TGTGCCAGCAGAGCAGGGGGCACCGGGGAGCTGTTTTTT
TRBV7-2,NA,TRBJ2-1,TRBD2,CASGSYSGSGAYNEQFF,TGTGCCAGCGGATCATATAGCGGGAGTGGCGCCTACAATGAGCAGTTCTTC
TRBV30,NA,TRBJ1-1,TRBD1,CAWKGTGGGAFF,TGTGCCTGGAAGGGGACAGGGGGAGGGGCTTTCTTT
TRBV2,NA,TRBJ2-5,TRBD1,CASREGQATETQYF,TGTGCCAGCAGAGAAGGACAGGCAACAGAGACCCAGTACTTC
TRBV5-1,NA,TRBJ2-1,NA,CASSGGVYNEQFF,TGCGCCAGCAGTGGCGGGGTCTACAATGAGCAGTTCTTC
TRBV7-8,once,TRBJ1-3,NA,CASSSNSFSGNTIYF,TGTGCCAGCAGCTCCAACTCGTTTTCTGGAAACACCATATATTTT
TRBV7-9,NA,TRBJ2-1,TRBD2,CASRQAGYYNEQFF,TGTGCCAGCAGGCAAGCGGGATACTACAATGAGCAGTTCTTC
TRBV2,NA,TRBJ1-1,NA,CASSRYPQQNTEAFF,TGTGCCAGCAGCCGATACCCACAACAGAACACTGAAGCTTTCTTT
TRBV5-1,NA,TRBJ2-1,TRBD2,CASSVTSGSHNEQFF,TGCGCCAGCAGCGTAACTAGCGGGAGCCACAATGAGCAGTTCTTC
TRBV10-3,once,TRBJ2-1,TRBD2,CAINSGASGSFSYNEQFF,TGTGCCATCAATTCTGGGGCTAGCGGGAGTTTCTCCTACAATGAGCAGTTCTTC
TRBV11-1,NA,TRBJ1-4,TRBD1,CASSSTGTGAVANEKLFF,TGTGCCAGCAGCTCAACCGGGACAGGGGCCGTTGCTAATGAAAAACTGTTTTTT
TRBV4-1,NA,TRBJ1-1,NA,CASSHTKTAFHTEAFF,TGCGCCAGCAGCCATACTAAGACAGCCTTTCACACTGAAGCTTTCTTT
TRBV27,NA,TRBJ2-5,NA,CASSLFMRETQYF,TGTGCCAGCAGTTTATTCATGAGAGAGACCCAGTACTTC
TRBV19,NA,TRBJ2-7,TRBD1,CASSTGTGLTYEQYF,TGTGCCAGTAGTACCGGGACAGGTCTAACCTACGAGCAGTACTTC
TRBV4-2,NA,TRBJ1-2,TRBD1,CASSLQDRELGGYTF,TGTGCCAGCAGCCTCCAGGACAGGGAGCTCGGTGGCTACACCTTC
TRBV10-3,NA,TRBJ2-7,NA,CAVGASGEQYF,TGTGCCGTGGGGGCCTCGGGCGAGCAGTACTTC